The rows below give T cell receptor beta chains drawn from one sample of a study of blood T cell repertoires in COVID-19. Some clones are missing from TCRdb's copy, which holds only in-frame ones; the method was immunoSEQ multiplex PCR. The sample yields 95,000 or so clones, 80% to 90% seen once. Specimen: peripheral blood. The receptors stem from a human donor in a cohort sampled during active COVID-19. The CDR3 runs from the conserved cysteine through the conserved F or W. D genes are given only for firm matches. Expanded clones get a size class; other rows say once, few or many, or leave the size out.

j_gene | v_gene | abundance | d_gene | CDR3nt | CDR3aa
TRBJ2-5 | TRBV6-6 | - | - | TGTGCCAGCAGTGCACAGGGCCAAGAGACCCAGTACTTC | CASSAQGQETQYF
TRBJ2-2 | TRBV6-2/TRBV6-3 | - | TRBD2 | TGTGCCAGCAGTTCGGGACTAGCGGGGGCCCTGTCGAACACCGGGGAGCTGTTTTTT | CASSSGLAGALSNTGELFF
TRBJ2-3 | TRBV27 | - | TRBD1 | TGTGCCAGCAGCGACAGGGGCCGTGCTAGCACAGATACGCAGTATTTT | CASSDRGRASTDTQYF
TRBJ1-1 | TRBV7-8 | - | - | TGTGCCAGCAGTTTAACAGGCCTCGTCGCTGAAGCTTTCTTT | CASSLTGLVAEAFF
TRBJ2-5 | TRBV2 | - | - | TGTGCCAGCAGTGACAGGGCAGAGACCCAGTACTTC | CASSDRAETQYF
TRBJ2-7 | TRBV7-2 | - | TRBD2 | TGTGCCAGCAGCTCTACTTCCACTAGCGGGGGATCCGAGCAGTACTTC | CASSSTSTSGGSEQYF
TRBJ1-2 | TRBV30 | - | TRBD1 | TGTGCCTGGAGTAAGGGACAGGGTATCATCTATGGCTACACCTTC | CAWSKGQGIIYGYTF
TRBJ2-5 | TRBV7-3 | - | - | TGTGCCAGCAGCTTTCCAGGCGAGACCCAGTACTTC | CASSFPGETQYF
TRBJ2-7 | TRBV30 | - | TRBD1 | TGTGCCTGGAGTACAGGGGGCGATTCCGGGCAGTACTTC | CAWSTGGDSGQYF
TRBJ2-1 | TRBV4-1 | - | - | TGCGCCAGCAGCCAAGGAAACCGCGACAATGAGCAGTTCTTC | CASSQGNRDNEQFF
TRBJ1-4 | TRBV20-1 | - | - | TGCAGTGCTAGTAACCCAGGGGATCGGGAAAAACTGTTTTTT | CSASNPGDREKLFF
TRBJ2-7 | TRBV6-2/TRBV6-3 | - | - | TGTGCCAGCAGTTACGCCTACTACGAGCAGTACTTC | CASSYAYYEQYF
TRBJ2-1 | TRBV6-1 | - | TRBD2 | TGTGCCAGCAGTGAAGCGATTCCGGGACTAGCGGGGGCACAGGAGCAGTTCTTC | CASSEAIPGLAGAQEQFF
TRBJ2-7 | TRBV14 | - | - | TGTGCCAGCAGCCACCATGTTCCGGTCGTCCAGGGGCTCAGCTACGAGCAGTACTTC | CASSHHVPVVQGLSYEQYF
TRBJ2-5 | TRBV5-1 | - | TRBD2 | TGCGCCAGCAGCTTGGCGGGTACTAGCGGGGCCCAAGAGACCCAGTACTTC | CASSLAGTSGAQETQYF
TRBJ1-1 | TRBV9 | - | - | TGTGCCAGCAGCCCCCAACCGGGGGTGAACACTGAAGCTTTCTTT | CASSPQPGVNTEAFF
TRBJ2-1 | TRBV7-3 | once | TRBD1 | TGTGCCAGCAGTCCAAGGGACAGGATATCCGATGAGCAGTTCTTC | CASSPRDRISDEQFF
TRBJ2-5 | TRBV5-1 | - | - | TGCGCCAGCAGCTCACCGATCGCGGCCGGGGAGACCCAGTACTTC | CASSSPIAAGETQYF
TRBJ2-5 | TRBV2 | - | - | TGTGCCAGCACGCGAGTAGCGAAAGAGACCCAGTACTTC | CASTRVAKETQYF
TRBJ2-6 | TRBV6-5 | once | - | TGTGCCAGCAGACCCGACAACTCTGGGGCCAACGTCCTGACTTTC | CASRPDNSGANVLTF
TRBJ1-1 | TRBV7-9 | - | - | TGTGCCAGCAGCTACGCTCATTTTGGGCAGGTATCTGAAGCTTTCTTT | CASSYAHFGQVSEAFF
TRBJ2-7 | TRBV27 | - | TRBD2 | TGTGCCAGCAGTTTTTCCGGGGGGGACTACGAGCAGTACTTC | CASSFSGGDYEQYF
TRBJ2-1 | TRBV24-1 | once | TRBD2 | TGTGCCACCAGTGATAGGCGGGGGGCCGGCAATGAGCAGTTCTTC | CATSDRRGAGNEQFF
TRBJ2-2 | TRBV24-1 | - | - | TGTGCCACCAGTGCCTCAGGGGACGCCGGGGAGCTGTTTTTT | CATSASGDAGELFF
TRBJ1-4 | TRBV19 | - | - | TGTGCCAGTAGTATCCCCCACGGAACTAATGAAAAACTGTTTTTT | CASSIPHGTNEKLFF
TRBJ2-5 | TRBV7-9 | - | TRBD2 | TGTGCCAGCAGCCCGGGTAGCGGGGGGAAAGAGACCCAGTACTTC | CASSPGSGGKETQYF
TRBJ2-2 | TRBV28 | - | TRBD1 | TGTGCCAGCAGTCGACAGGGTGCCGGGGAGCTGTTTTTT | CASSRQGAGELFF
TRBJ2-1 | TRBV7-2 | - | TRBD2 | TGTGCCAGCAGTTCTTTAGCGGGGGGCTCCTACAATGAGCAGTTCTTC | CASSSLAGGSYNEQFF
TRBJ2-5 | TRBV6-2/TRBV6-3 | - | TRBD2 | TGTGCCAGCAGTAGACGGAGCGGGGGGGCTGAGACCCAGTACTTC | CASSRRSGGAETQYF
TRBJ1-3 | TRBV2 | few | - | TGTGCCAGCAGTGAACTGAGCTCTGGAAACACCATATATTTT | CASSELSSGNTIYF
TRBJ1-6 | TRBV2 | - | TRBD1 | TGTGCCAGCAGTAGGACAGGTATTCGGAATTCACCCCTCCACTTT | CASSRTGIRNSPLHF
TRBJ2-1 | TRBV2 | - | TRBD2 | TGTGCCAGCAGTGAATCCGGGACTAGCGTACCGGATGAGCAGTTCTTC | CASSESGTSVPDEQFF
TRBJ1-3 | TRBV7-9 | - | TRBD1 | TGTGCCAGCAGCCCACACAGGGGGCTTGTGGACACCATATATTTT | CASSPHRGLVDTIYF
TRBJ1-1 | TRBV4-3 | - | - | TGCGCCAGCAGCCAAGGGACAGAGAACACTGAAGCTTTCTTT | CASSQGTENTEAFF
TRBJ2-1 | TRBV7-8 | once | - | TGTGCCAGCAGCTTATCATCCAGCTCCTACAATGAGCAGTTCTTC | CASSLSSSSYNEQFF
TRBJ2-1 | TRBV6-1 | - | - | TGTGCCAGCAGTGAACGGGAGACCTACAATGAGCAGTTCTTC | CASSERETYNEQFF
TRBJ2-3 | TRBV5-1 | once | TRBD1 | TGCGCCAGCAGGGGGACAGGGGGCACAGATACGCAGTATTTT | CASRGTGGTDTQYF
TRBJ2-5 | TRBV19 | - | - | TGTGCCAGTAGTCATGTGGGGCCGGGAGAGACCCAGTACTTC | CASSHVGPGETQYF
TRBJ1-4 | TRBV27 | - | TRBD1 | TGTGCCAGCACCCAAAGGACAGGGAGTAATGAAAAACTGTTTTTT | CASTQRTGSNEKLFF
TRBJ2-3 | TRBV7-9 | - | - | TGTGCCAGCAGCTTGGTTGCGGTGGATAGAGATACGCAGTATTTT | CASSLVAVDRDTQYF
TRBJ1-3 | TRBV2 | - | - | TGTGCCAGCTCAGGGGTAGACACCATATATTTT | CASSGVDTIYF
TRBJ1-1 | TRBV28 | - | - | TGTGCCAGCAGTTCATCCAGGTTGTGGAACACTGAAGCTTTCTTT | CASSSSRLWNTEAFF
TRBJ2-1 | TRBV19 | few | TRBD1 | TGTGCCAGTACCTCAGCACAGGGGGCAGGCTACAATGAGCAGTTCTTC | CASTSAQGAGYNEQFF
TRBJ1-1 | TRBV14 | - | - | TGTGCCAGCAGCCAAGAATGGGGCAGGGATCCTGAAGCTTTCTTT | CASSQEWGRDPEAFF
TRBJ2-5 | TRBV24-1 | - | - | TGTGCCACCAGTGAGACCGGGACTCAGACCCAGTACTTC | CATSETGTQTQYF
TRBJ1-2 | TRBV6-5 | - | - | TGTGCCAGCAGTTACCGCGTTGAGAAGGGCTACACCTTC | CASSYRVEKGYTF
TRBJ2-2 | TRBV5-4 | few | - | TGTGCCAGCAGCTTCGACAGGAGTGTTTACACCGGGGAGCTGTTTTTT | CASSFDRSVYTGELFF
TRBJ1-6 | TRBV4-2 | - | - | TGTGCCAGCAGCCCCCAGGGATCCGGGAGCTCCTATAATTCACCCCTCCACTTT | CASSPQGSGSSYNSPLHF
TRBJ2-5 | TRBV6-5 | - | TRBD1 | TGTGCCAGCAGTTACGCACGGACAGGGGGCGGGGAGACCCAGTACTTC | CASSYARTGGGETQYF
TRBJ1-4 | TRBV9 | - | - | TGTGCCAGCAGCGTAGCGGGACAAAAGGGAAAACTGTTTTTT | CASSVAGQKGKLFF
TRBJ2-2 | TRBV4-3 | - | - | TGCGCCAGCAGCCAAGGCGGGGTCACCGGGGAGCTGTTTTTT | CASSQGGVTGELFF
TRBJ1-5 | TRBV7-8 | - | - | TGTGCCAGCAGCTTAGTCCCAGGGGCCAATCAGCCCCAGCATTTT | CASSLVPGANQPQHF
TRBJ1-3 | TRBV2 | - | - | TGTGCCAGCCAGCCGGGTTCTGGAAACACCATATATTTT | CASQPGSGNTIYF
TRBJ1-6 | TRBV6-2/TRBV6-3 | once | TRBD1 | TGTGCCAGCAGTTACGAGGGGGCTTCCTATAATTCACCCCTCCACTTT | CASSYEGASYNSPLHF
TRBJ2-6 | TRBV9 | - | - | TGTGCCAGCAGCCGCGACGACTACTCTGGGGCCAACGTCCTGACTTTC | CASSRDDYSGANVLTF
TRBJ1-4 | TRBV30 | - | - | TGTGCCTGGAGTCGGTATAATGAAAAACTGTTTTTT | CAWSRYNEKLFF
TRBJ1-1 | TRBV21-1 | - | - | TGTGCCAGCAGCAATTTAGAGCGGGGTAAGGAGACTGAAGCTTTCTTT | CASSNLERGKETEAFF